These 15 T cell receptor beta chains came from one sample sequenced in a study of T-cell memory formation after mild COVID-19. TCRdb re-called the 5' RACE reads through MiXCR, storing one row per CDR3 protein. The data contain some 410,000 distinct CDR3 sequences, less than 25% of them singletons. Sequencing was carried out using PBMCs or a T cell subset sorted from them (not recorded which). These receptors all come from an adult woman who had mild COVID-19 (a few samples of this study predate the infection). Cell type and time point are not known.

The sample holds a few counts of this clonotype. This sequence joins TRBV9 and TRBJ1-1; D remains ambiguous. Germline CDR1 reads SGDLS; CDR2 reads YYNGEE. Between the trimmed V and J ends, which lost 0 bases and 8 bases, there was a span of 14 bases. The CDR3 runs to 14 residues. The chain's CDR3 is CASSVAGEQSEAFF. CDR3 DNA: TGTGCCAGCAGCGTAGCTGGGGAACAGTCCGAAGCTTTCTTT.

This chain joins TRBV6-5 and TRBJ1-2; D unclear. CDR1 and CDR2 from the germline V gene are MNHEY and SVGAGI. V lost 5 bases to trimming and J lost 2 bases, with 15 bases between them. The CDR3 spans 15 residues. This CDR3 reads CASSLTPKLNYGYTF. The CDR3 DNA sequence: TGTGCCAGCAGTCTTACACCTAAATTAAACTATGGCTACACCTTC.

This clonotype was found a few times. The chain recombines TRBV5-1 with TRBJ2-3; 8 positions agree with TRBD2. Germline V gene sequence: CDR1 SGHRS, CDR2 YFSETQ. The CDR3 has 17 amino acids. Trimming took 0 bases from V and 2 from J; bases not matched to a gene: 8. CDR3 protein: CASSLEFAGGLTDTQYF. The DNA of the CDR3 is TGCGCCAGCAGCTTGGAGTTTGCGGGGGGCCTCACAGATACGCAGTATTTT.

The chain has TRBV9 and TRBJ2-5; either TRBD1 or TRBD2 may supply D (6 bases each). CDR1 and CDR2 (germline): SGDLS, YYNGEE. Trimming removed 0 bases at V and 0 bases at J, with 12 bases between. The CDR3 runs to 16 residues. The CDR3 nucleotides are TGTGCCAGCAGCGTAGAGGGGGGCTCGTACCAAGAGACCCAGTACTTC. Its protein is CASSVEGGSYQETQYF.

This clonotype turned up a few times. The chain combines TRBV4-1 with TRBJ2-4; 15 bases match TRBD2. Germline V gene data show CDR1 as MGHRA and CDR2 as YSYEKL. V shed 4 bases and J 1 base; nucleotides not matched to a gene: 5. The CDR3 totals 18 residues. Written as DNA, the CDR3 is TGCGCCAGCAGCCGAGGACTAGCGGGGGGGTTGGCCAAAAACATTCAGTACTTC. Translating it yields CASSRGLAGGLAKNIQYF.

The chain joins TRBV29-1 to TRBJ2-7; TRBD2 agrees at 13 bases. The ends lost 1 base at V and 3 bases at J; junction bases unmatched: 9. The germline V gene encodes CDR1 SQVTM and CDR2 ANQGSEA. The CDR3 has 17 amino acids. The CDR3 region has the DNA TGCAGCGTTGAAGTTGGGGGACTAGCGGGATTGTTCTACGAGCAGTACTTC. Its translation is CSVEVGGLAGLFYEQYF.

The CDR3, as DNA: TGTGCCACCTCAAGGACTAGCGGGGCGTATGAGCAGTTCTTC. Its translation: CATSRTSGAYEQFF. V is TRBV24-1 and J is TRBJ2-1; 12 bases are a match to TRBD2. The CDR3 is 14 residues long. Germline CDR1 reads KGHDR; CDR2 reads SFDVKD. After removal of 9 bases from V and 8 bases from J, the junction contained 7 bases not matched to a gene.

The chain combines TRBV20-1 with TRBJ1-1; D remains unclear. Deletions cut 3 bases from V and 8 bases from J, with 10 bases between. Germline lookup yields CDR1 DFQATT and CDR2 SNEGSKA (reference sequence). The CDR3 totals 11 residues. The CDR3 DNA follows: TGCAGTGCTAGTATGGACGGCGAAGCTTTCTTT. Its protein product is CSASMDGEAFF.

The genes are TRBV3-1 and TRBJ2-7; TRBD1 might be the D (5 bases). V dropped 4 bases and J dropped 3 bases, with 16 bases sitting between them. CDR1 and CDR2 from the germline V gene are LGHDT and YNNKEL (reference sequence). The CDR3 loop spans 15 amino acids. CDR3 sequence (DNA): TGTGCCAGCAGCCGGGGCAGTGGAGAAAACTACGAGCAGTACTTC. This encodes CASSRGSGENYEQYF.

The chain couples TRBV15 to TRBJ2-1; no firm D call. The CDR3 has 13 amino acids. Trimming pared 6 bases from V and 7 bases from J, leaving 13 bases between. Germline V CDR1 and CDR2: LNHNV, YYDKDF (reference sequence). DNA of the CDR3: TGTGCCACCAGTCCTCGGAGAGTTAATGAGCAGTTCTTC. Protein: CATSPRRVNEQFF. The full variable domain, rest sourced from reference TRBV15 and TRBJ2-1, is DAMVIQNPRYQVTQFGKPVTLSCSQTLNHNVMYWYQQKSSQAPKLLFHYYDKDFNNEADTPDNFQSRRPNTSFCFLDIRSPGLGDTAMYLCATSPRRVNEQFFGPGTRLTVL.

This clonotype was seen a few times. CDR3 in amino acids: CASSQDRSPYEQYF. In DNA form, the CDR3 reads TGCGCCAGCAGCCAAGATCGAAGTCCCTACGAGCAGTACTTC. This chain joins TRBV4-1 and TRBJ2-7; D is uncertain. V dropped 0 bases and J dropped 2 bases, with 8 bases sitting between them. The CDR3 totals 14 residues. Germline CDR1 is MGHRA and CDR2 is YSYEKL.

The chain carries TRBV7-9 and TRBJ2-2, with 10 bases lining up with TRBD1. This CDR3 spans 16 amino acids. Germline lookup yields CDR1 SEHNR and CDR2 FQNEAQ (reference sequence). The junction had 2 bases not matched to a gene; V was cut back by 4 bases and J by 0 bases. The CDR3, as DNA: TGTGCCAGCAGCTCGGACAGGGGGGCGAACACCGGGGAGCTGTTTTTT. Protein product: CASSSDRGANTGELFF.

This clonotype turned up a few times. V is TRBV29-1 and J is TRBJ2-5; 7 nucleotides agree with TRBD1. V was pared by 6 bases and J by 5 bases, with 6 bases of the junction left unmatched. In germline, CDR1 is SQVTM, CDR2 ANQGSEA. The CDR3 consists of 12 residues. The CDR3 DNA follows: TGCAGCGTGTACAGGGGCGGCGAGACCCAGTACTTC. It is translated as CSVYRGGETQYF.

Only a few counts were recorded for this clonotype. The chain couples TRBV24-1 to TRBJ1-5; D not resolved. Germline loops: CDR1 KGHDR, CDR2 SFDVKD. V lost 5 bases to trimming and J lost 4 bases, with 8 bases between them. The CDR3 covers 13 residues. The CDR3 DNA sequence: TGTGCCACCAGTGCTCGGGCAAATCAGCCCCAGCATTTT. Translating it yields CATSARANQPQHF.

The chain recombines TRBV5-1 with TRBJ2-2; D might be TRBD1 or TRBD2, each matching 5 bases. CDR3 length equals 15 residues. CDR1 is SGHRS, CDR2 YFSETQ, per germline. V was trimmed by 0 bases and J by 6 bases, leaving 12 bases between them. CDR3 nucleotides: TGCGCCAGCAGCTTGGCCAAGGGGACCCCCGGGGAGCTGTTTTTT. Translating gives CASSLAKGTPGELFF.